These T cell receptor beta chains were read from a single sample in a study of CD8+ T cells in alopecia areata. Only in-frame clones appear in the TCRdb table, and some are missing; sequencing was by immunoSEQ multiplex PCR. The sample holds 20,000 to 30,000 clones, 52% seen once. The material sequenced was NKG2D-high CD8+ T cells sorted from blood. Source of these receptors: a human donor with alopecia areata. Each CDR3 is given with its conserved first and last residue. The order of the fields is V gene, clone size, D gene, J gene, CDR3 DNA, CDR3 protein. D genes are given only for firm matches. A clone size is listed for some rows: how often the clone was seen (once, few, many), or a class if it is expanded.

v_gene: TRBV29-1
abundance: NA
d_gene: NA
j_gene: TRBJ2-7
CDR3nt: TGCAGCGTTGAAGATCGATCAAGGGCAGGCTACGAGCAGTACTTC
CDR3aa: CSVEDRSRAGYEQYF

v_gene: TRBV7-8
abundance: NA
d_gene: NA
j_gene: TRBJ2-5
CDR3nt: TGTGCCAGCAGCTTAGAGACTCAGGGGCAGAGGTACCAAGAGACCCAGTACTTC
CDR3aa: CASSLETQGQRYQETQYF

v_gene: TRBV27
abundance: NA
d_gene: TRBD1
j_gene: TRBJ1-2
CDR3nt: TGTGCCAGCAGTTTCCATGACAGGGGCGGTCCTGGCTACACCTTC
CDR3aa: CASSFHDRGGPGYTF

v_gene: TRBV4-1
abundance: NA
d_gene: NA
j_gene: TRBJ2-7
CDR3nt: TGCGCCAGCAGCCAAGTTTGGCAGCCCGGGTACGAGCAGTACTTC
CDR3aa: CASSQVWQPGYEQYF

v_gene: TRBV13
abundance: once
d_gene: TRBD2
j_gene: TRBJ2-5
CDR3nt: TGTGCCAGCAGCCAAAGAAATAGCGGGAGCCCAGAGACCCAGTACTTC
CDR3aa: CASSQRNSGSPETQYF

v_gene: TRBV19
abundance: few
d_gene: NA
j_gene: TRBJ2-1
CDR3nt: TGTGCCAGTAACCAGGGACATGTTGAGCAGTTCTTC
CDR3aa: CASNQGHVEQFF

v_gene: TRBV5-1
abundance: NA
d_gene: NA
j_gene: TRBJ1-1
CDR3nt: TGCGCCAGCAGTTCAACCGGGACTTCGAACACTGAAGCTTTCTTT
CDR3aa: CASSSTGTSNTEAFF

v_gene: TRBV2
abundance: NA
d_gene: NA
j_gene: TRBJ2-7
CDR3nt: TGTGCCAGCGCGACAAGTCCTGAGTCAACTCCCTACGAGCAGTACTTC
CDR3aa: CASATSPESTPYEQYF

v_gene: TRBV28
abundance: once
d_gene: TRBD1
j_gene: TRBJ1-2
CDR3nt: TGTGCCAGCAGGCTACAGGGGGATTATGGCTACACCTTC
CDR3aa: CASRLQGDYGYTF

v_gene: TRBV28
abundance: once
d_gene: NA
j_gene: TRBJ2-5
CDR3nt: TGTGCCAGCGCGAGGCGCCCTTGGGGGTTCCCGGTTTTGGAGACCCAGTACTTC
CDR3aa: CASARRPWGFPVLETQYF

v_gene: TRBV4-1
abundance: NA
d_gene: TRBD1
j_gene: TRBJ2-1
CDR3nt: TGCGCCAGCAGCCAAGGTGCGGCCAGGGGGCACAATGAGCAGTTCTTC
CDR3aa: CASSQGAARGHNEQFF

v_gene: TRBV19
abundance: NA
d_gene: NA
j_gene: TRBJ2-6
CDR3nt: TGTGCCAGTAGTATAGATCACGTCGGCAGCAACTCTGGGGCCAACGTCCTGACTTTC
CDR3aa: CASSIDHVGSNSGANVLTF

v_gene: TRBV5-1
abundance: NA
d_gene: NA
j_gene: TRBJ2-1
CDR3nt: TGCGCCAGCAGCCCCGGCAGAGGGTCCTACAATGAGCAGTTCTTC
CDR3aa: CASSPGRGSYNEQFF

v_gene: TRBV2
abundance: NA
d_gene: NA
j_gene: TRBJ2-1
CDR3nt: TGTGCCAGCAGTCCTACAGGGAGCTACAATGAGCAGTTCTTC
CDR3aa: CASSPTGSYNEQFF

v_gene: TRBV28
abundance: NA
d_gene: TRBD1
j_gene: TRBJ2-7
CDR3nt: TGTGCCAGCAGTATTAGGGGGCGCCTTTCCTACGAGCAGTACTTC
CDR3aa: CASSIRGRLSYEQYF

v_gene: TRBV6-5
abundance: NA
d_gene: NA
j_gene: TRBJ1-1
CDR3nt: TGTGCCAGCAGTCTAAGCGCGAACACTGAAGCTTTCTTT
CDR3aa: CASSLSANTEAFF

v_gene: TRBV29-1
abundance: few
d_gene: TRBD1
j_gene: TRBJ2-7
CDR3nt: TGCAGCGTCGCAGGCGGACAGGCCCTCAACGAGCAGTACTTC
CDR3aa: CSVAGGQALNEQYF

v_gene: TRBV30
abundance: NA
d_gene: NA
j_gene: TRBJ1-5
CDR3nt: TGTGCCTGGAGTACATCATCCGGAATCAATCAGCCCCAGCATTTT
CDR3aa: CAWSTSSGINQPQHF